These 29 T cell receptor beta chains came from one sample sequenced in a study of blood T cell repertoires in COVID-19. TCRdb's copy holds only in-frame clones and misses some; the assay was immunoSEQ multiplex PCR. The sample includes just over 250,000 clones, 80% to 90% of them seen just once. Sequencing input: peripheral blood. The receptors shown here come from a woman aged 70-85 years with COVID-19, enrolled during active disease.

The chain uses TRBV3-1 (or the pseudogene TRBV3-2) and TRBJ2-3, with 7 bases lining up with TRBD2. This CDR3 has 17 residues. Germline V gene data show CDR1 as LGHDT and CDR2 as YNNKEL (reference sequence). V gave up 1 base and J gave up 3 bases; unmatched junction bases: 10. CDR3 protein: CASSQALLAWGTDTQYF. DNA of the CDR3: TGTGCCAGCAGCCAAGCGCTACTAGCGTGGGGTACAGATACGCAGTATTTT.

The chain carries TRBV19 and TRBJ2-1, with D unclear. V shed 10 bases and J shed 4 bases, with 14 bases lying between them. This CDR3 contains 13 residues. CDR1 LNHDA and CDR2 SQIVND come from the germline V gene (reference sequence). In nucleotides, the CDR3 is TGTGCCATCGCTAGTCGCCATTACAATGAGCAGTTCTTC. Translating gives CAIASRHYNEQFF.

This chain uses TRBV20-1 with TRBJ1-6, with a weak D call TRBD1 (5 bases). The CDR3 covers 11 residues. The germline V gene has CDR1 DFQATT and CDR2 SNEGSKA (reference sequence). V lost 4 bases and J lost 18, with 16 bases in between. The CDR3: CSAIPQGAPHF. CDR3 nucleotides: TGCAGTGCTATACCTCAAGGGGCTCCCCACTTT.

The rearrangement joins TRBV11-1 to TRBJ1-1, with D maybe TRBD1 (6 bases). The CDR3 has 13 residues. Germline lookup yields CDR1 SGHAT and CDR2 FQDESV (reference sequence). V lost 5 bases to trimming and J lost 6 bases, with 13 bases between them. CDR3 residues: CASSQGTFSEAFF. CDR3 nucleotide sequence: TGTGCCAGCAGCCAAGGGACATTTTCTGAAGCTTTCTTT.

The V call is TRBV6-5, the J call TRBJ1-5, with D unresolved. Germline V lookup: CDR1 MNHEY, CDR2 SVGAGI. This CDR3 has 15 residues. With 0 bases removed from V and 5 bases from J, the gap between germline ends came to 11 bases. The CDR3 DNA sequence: TGTGCCAGCAGTTACTCGAGCGGTCTAGATCAGCCCCAGCATTTT. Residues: CASSYSSGLDQPQHF.

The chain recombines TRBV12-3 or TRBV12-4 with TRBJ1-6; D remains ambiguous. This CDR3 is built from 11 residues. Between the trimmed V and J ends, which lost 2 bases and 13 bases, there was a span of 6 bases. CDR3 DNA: TGTGCCAGCAGTTTAAGAGGTCCCCTCCACTTT. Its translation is CASSLRGPLHF.

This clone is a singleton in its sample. The CDR3 DNA reads as TGTGCCAGCAGTGTGCGGGGAGGCTACGAGCAGTACTTC. Translated, it gives CASSVRGGYEQYF. The chain is built from TRBV2 and TRBJ2-7; TRBD2 is a possible D gene (6 bases). Germline CDR1 is SNHLY and CDR2 is FYNNEI. This CDR3 has 13 residues. V lost 4 bases and J lost 3, with 10 bases in between.

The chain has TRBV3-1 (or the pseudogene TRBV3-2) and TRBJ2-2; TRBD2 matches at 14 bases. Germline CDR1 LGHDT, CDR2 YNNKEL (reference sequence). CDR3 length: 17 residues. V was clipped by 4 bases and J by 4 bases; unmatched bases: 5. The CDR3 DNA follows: TGTGCCAGCAGCCCGGGACTAGCGGGAGCGGGCACCGGGGAGCTGTTTTTT. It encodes CASSPGLAGAGTGELFF.

The CDR3 is CASSQDKREPDTQYF. DNA for the CDR3: TGCGCCAGCAGCCAAGATAAGCGGGAGCCGGATACGCAGTATTTT. The genes are TRBV4-1 and TRBJ2-3; 8 nucleotides line up with TRBD2. Germline V gene data show CDR1 as MGHRA and CDR2 as YSYEKL. CDR3 length: 15 residues. The V segment lost 0 bases and the J segment 6 bases; nucleotides outside the gene matches: 5.

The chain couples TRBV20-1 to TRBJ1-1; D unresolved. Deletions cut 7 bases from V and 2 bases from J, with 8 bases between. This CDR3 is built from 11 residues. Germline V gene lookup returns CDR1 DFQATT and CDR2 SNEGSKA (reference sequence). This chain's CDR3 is CSDLRNTEAFF. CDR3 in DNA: TGCAGTGATCTTAGAAACACTGAAGCTTTCTTT.

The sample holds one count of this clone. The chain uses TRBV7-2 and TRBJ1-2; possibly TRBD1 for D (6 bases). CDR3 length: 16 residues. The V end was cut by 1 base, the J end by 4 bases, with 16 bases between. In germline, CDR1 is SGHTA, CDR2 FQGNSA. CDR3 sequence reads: CASSLGSQGLGYGYTF. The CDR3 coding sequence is TGTGCCAGCAGCTTAGGTTCCCAGGGGCTCGGCTATGGCTACACCTTC.

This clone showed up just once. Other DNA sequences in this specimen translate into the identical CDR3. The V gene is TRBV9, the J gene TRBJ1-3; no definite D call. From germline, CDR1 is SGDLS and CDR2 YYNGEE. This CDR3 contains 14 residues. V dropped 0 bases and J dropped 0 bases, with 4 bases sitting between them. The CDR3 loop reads CASSVGSSGNTIYF. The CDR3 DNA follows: TGTGCCAGCAGCGTAGGCAGCTCTGGAAACACCATATATTTT.

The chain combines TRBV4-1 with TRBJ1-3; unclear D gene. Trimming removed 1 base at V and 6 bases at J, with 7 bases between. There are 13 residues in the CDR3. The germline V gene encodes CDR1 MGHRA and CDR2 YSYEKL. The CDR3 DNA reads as TGCGCCAGCAGCCAAGGCCTGGCAAACACCATATATTTT. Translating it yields CASSQGLANTIYF.

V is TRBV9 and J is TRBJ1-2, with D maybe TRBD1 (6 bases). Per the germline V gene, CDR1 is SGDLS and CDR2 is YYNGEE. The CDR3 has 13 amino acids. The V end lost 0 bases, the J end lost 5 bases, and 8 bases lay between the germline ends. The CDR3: CASSVAGAYGYTF. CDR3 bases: TGTGCCAGCAGCGTAGCAGGGGCGTATGGCTACACCTTC.

The CDR3 region has the DNA TGTGCCAGCAGGCAGGGGGGTACCTACAATGAGCAGTTCTTC. This sequence encodes CASRQGGTYNEQFF. The chain links TRBV7-2 to TRBJ2-1; TRBD1 is a possible D gene (7 bases). The CDR3 spans 14 residues. Germline CDR1 is SGHTA and CDR2 is FQGNSA. V was pared by 6 bases and J by 2 bases, with 11 bases between.

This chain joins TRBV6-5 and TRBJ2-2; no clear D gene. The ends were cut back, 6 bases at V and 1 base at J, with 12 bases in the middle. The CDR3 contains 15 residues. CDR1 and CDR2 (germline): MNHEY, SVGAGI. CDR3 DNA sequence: TGTGCCAGCAGGATTGACACCAGGAACACCGGGGAGCTGTTTTTT. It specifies CASRIDTRNTGELFF.

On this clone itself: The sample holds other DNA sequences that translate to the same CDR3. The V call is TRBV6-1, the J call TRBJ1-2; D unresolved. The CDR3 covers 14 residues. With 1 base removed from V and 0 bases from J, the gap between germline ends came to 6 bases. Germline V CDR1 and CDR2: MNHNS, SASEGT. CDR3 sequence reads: CASSEGLANYGYTF. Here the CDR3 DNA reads TGTGCCAGCAGTGAAGGCCTAGCTAACTATGGCTACACCTTC.

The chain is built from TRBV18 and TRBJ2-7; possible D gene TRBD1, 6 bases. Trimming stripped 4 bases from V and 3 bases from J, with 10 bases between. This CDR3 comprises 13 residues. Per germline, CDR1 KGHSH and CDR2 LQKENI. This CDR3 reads CASSRQDSYEQYF. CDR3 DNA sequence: TGTGCCAGCTCACGACAGGACAGCTACGAGCAGTACTTC.

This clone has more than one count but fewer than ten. The CDR3 coding sequence is TGCGCCAGCAGCTTAGAAACAGGAAGTGAAAAACTGTTTTTT. It is translated as CASSLETGSEKLFF. The V and J genes are TRBV5-1 and TRBJ1-4; D perhaps matches TRBD1 (5 bases). There are 14 residues in the CDR3. Germline lookup yields CDR1 SGHRS and CDR2 YFSETQ. Trimming left V 2 bases short and J 7 bases short, with 12 bases between. The full variable domain, in which reference TRBV5-1 and TRBJ1-4 provide the parts outside the CDR3, is KAGVTQTPRYLIKTRGQQVTLSCSPISGHRSVSWYQQTPGQGLQFLFEYFSETQRNKGNFPGRFSGRQFSNSRSEMNVSTLELGDSALYLCASSLETGSEKLFFGSGTQLSVL.

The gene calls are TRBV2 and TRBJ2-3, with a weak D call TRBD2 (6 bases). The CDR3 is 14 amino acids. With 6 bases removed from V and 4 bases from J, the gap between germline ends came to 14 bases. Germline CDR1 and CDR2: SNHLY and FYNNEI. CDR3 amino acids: CASRTGVNADTQYF. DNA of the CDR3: TGTGCCAGCAGGACGGGAGTCAATGCAGATACGCAGTATTTT.

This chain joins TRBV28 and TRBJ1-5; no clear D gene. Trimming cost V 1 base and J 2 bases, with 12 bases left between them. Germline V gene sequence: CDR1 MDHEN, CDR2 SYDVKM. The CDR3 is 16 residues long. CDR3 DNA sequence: TGTGCCAGCAGTTTATTAATCTGGCAGGGCAATCAGCCCCAGCATTTT. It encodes CASSLLIWQGNQPQHF. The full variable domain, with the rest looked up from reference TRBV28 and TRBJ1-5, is DVKVTQSSRYLVKRTGEKVFLECVQDMDHENMFWYRQDPGLGLRLIYFSYDVKMKEKGDIPEGYSVSREKKERFSLILESASTNQTSMYLCASSLLIWQGNQPQHFGDGTRLSIL.

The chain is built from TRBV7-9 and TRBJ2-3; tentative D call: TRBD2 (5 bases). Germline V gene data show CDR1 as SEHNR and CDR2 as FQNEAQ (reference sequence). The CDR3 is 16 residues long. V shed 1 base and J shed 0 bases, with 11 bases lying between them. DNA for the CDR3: TGTGCCAGCAGCTTAGGTCGGACTGGGAGCACAGATACGCAGTATTTT. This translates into CASSLGRTGSTDTQYF. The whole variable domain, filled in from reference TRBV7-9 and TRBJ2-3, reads DTGVSQNPRHKITKRGQNVTFRCDPISEHNRLYWYRQTLGQGPEFLTYFQNEAQLEKSRLLSDRFSAERPKGSFSTLEIQRTEQGDSAMYLCASSLGRTGSTDTQYFGPGTRLTVL.

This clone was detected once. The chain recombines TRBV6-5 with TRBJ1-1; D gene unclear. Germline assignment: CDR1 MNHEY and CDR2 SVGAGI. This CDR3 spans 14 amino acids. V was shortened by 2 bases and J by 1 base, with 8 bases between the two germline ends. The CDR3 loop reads CASSYHGRNTEAFF. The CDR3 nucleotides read TGTGCCAGCAGTTACCATGGGAGGAACACTGAAGCTTTCTTT.

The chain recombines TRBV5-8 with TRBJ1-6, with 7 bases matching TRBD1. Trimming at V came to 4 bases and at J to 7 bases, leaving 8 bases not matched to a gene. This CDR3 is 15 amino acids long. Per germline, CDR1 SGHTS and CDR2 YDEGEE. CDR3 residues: CASSELAGGNSPLHF. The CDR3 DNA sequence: TGTGCCAGCAGCGAGTTAGCAGGGGGAAATTCACCCCTCCACTTT.

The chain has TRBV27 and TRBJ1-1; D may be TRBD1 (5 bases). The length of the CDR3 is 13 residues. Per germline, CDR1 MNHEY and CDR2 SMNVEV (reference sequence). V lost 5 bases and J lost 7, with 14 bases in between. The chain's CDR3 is CASSQTVAGEAFF. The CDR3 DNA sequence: TGTGCCAGCAGTCAGACAGTAGCGGGTGAAGCTTTCTTT.

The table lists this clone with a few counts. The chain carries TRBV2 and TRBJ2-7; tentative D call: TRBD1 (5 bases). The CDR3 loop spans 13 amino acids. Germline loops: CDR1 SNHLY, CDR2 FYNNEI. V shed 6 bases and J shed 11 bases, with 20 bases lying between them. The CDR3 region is CASSLSRQYGEYF. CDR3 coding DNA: TGTGCCAGCAGCCTTTCCCGACAGTATGGGGAGTACTTC.

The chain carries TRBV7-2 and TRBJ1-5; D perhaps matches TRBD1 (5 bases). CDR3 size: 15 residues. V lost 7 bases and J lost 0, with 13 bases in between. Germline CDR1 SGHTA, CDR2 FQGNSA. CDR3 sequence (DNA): TGTGCCAGCACCCGTTGGGGGGGTAGCAATCAGCCCCAGCATTTT. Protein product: CASTRWGGSNQPQHF.

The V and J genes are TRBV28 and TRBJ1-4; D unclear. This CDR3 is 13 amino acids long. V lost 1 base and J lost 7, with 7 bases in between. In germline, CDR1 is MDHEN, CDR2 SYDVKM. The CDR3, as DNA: TGTGCCAGCAGTTTATACAGTAGTGAAAAACTGTTTTTT. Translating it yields CASSLYSSEKLFF.

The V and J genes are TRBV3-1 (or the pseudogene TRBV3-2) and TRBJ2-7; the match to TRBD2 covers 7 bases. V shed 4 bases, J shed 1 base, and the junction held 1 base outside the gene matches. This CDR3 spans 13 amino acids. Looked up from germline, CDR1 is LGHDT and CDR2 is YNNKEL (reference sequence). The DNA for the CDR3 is TGTGCCAGCAGCCGGGGGGGGTCCTACGAGCAGTACTTC. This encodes CASSRGGSYEQYF.